This TCR beta chain was recorded in a study of response to subunit inactivated influenza vaccine. Turning to this clonotype: Antigen: not known.

TCRdb reprocessed the RT-PCR reads with MiXCR, giving one entry per CDR3 protein. The sample lists over 300,000 distinct CDR3 sequences, 21% seen once, with roughly 10% in the top ten. Study-level points and caveats: It was the authors' suggestion that each seasonal influenza vaccination recruits few new T cells.

V lost 5 bases and J lost 0, with 12 bases in between. The CDR3 totals 15 residues. CDR1 and CDR2 from the germline V gene are SGHTA and FQGNSA. Sequences were derived from PBMCs from blood, sampled about 20 months after vaccination. The chain combines TRBV7-2 with TRBJ2-3; D might be TRBD1 (5 bases). The TCR was taken from a man aged 45-69 years who received an inactivated influenza vaccine. The CDR3 loop is CASSRPSGSTDTQYF. The CDR3 nucleotides are TGTGCCAGCAGCCGACCATCAGGGAGCACAGATACGCAGTATTTT. Full variable domain (remainder filled in from reference TRBV7-2 and TRBJ2-3): GAGVSQSPSNKVTEKGKDVELRCDPISGHTALYWYRQSLGQGLEFLIYFQGNSAPDKSGLPSDRFSAERTGGSVSTLTIQRTQQEDSAVYLCASSRPSGSTDTQYFGPGTRLTVL.